This is a list of T cell receptor beta chains from one sample in a study of blood T cells in healthy people across ages. TCRdb processed the 5' RACE reads anew with MiXCR; each CDR3 protein has one entry. The sample yields fewer than 900,000 distinct CDR3 sequences, 43% seen once. The sequenced sample was blood. These TCRs come from an older woman in good health. The CDR3 runs from the conserved cysteine through the conserved F or W. The D gene is left open where the match is weak. Size is omitted from some rows. Given values are once, few, many or a class for expanded clones.

V: TRBV2
J: TRBJ1-5
size: -
D: TRBD1
CDR3: CASSQVGQVNQPQHF
DNA: TGTGCCAGCAGTCAAGTCGGACAGGTTAATCAGCCCCAGCATTTT

V: TRBV20-1
J: TRBJ2-3
size: few
D: TRBD2
CDR3: CSVTRRRGGRTDTQYF
DNA: TGCAGTGTCACCCGGAGGCGGGGGGGCAGGACAGATACGCAGTATTTT

V: TRBV11-1
J: TRBJ2-1
size: once
D: -
CDR3: CASSAPLGPNAFF
DNA: TGTGCCAGCAGCGCCCCTTTGGGACCCAACGCGTTCTTC

V: TRBV5-1
J: TRBJ1-2
size: few
D: TRBD1
CDR3: CASSLERQGDYGYTF
DNA: TGCGCCAGCAGCTTGGAAAGACAGGGGGACTATGGCTACACCTTC

V: TRBV20-1
J: TRBJ1-1
size: many
D: TRBD1
CDR3: CSARDRVFAEAFF
DNA: TGCAGTGCTCGGGACAGGGTTTTCGCTGAAGCTTTCTTT

V: TRBV14
J: TRBJ2-3
size: -
D: -
CDR3: CASSQVGGDRGDTQYF
DNA: TGTGCCAGCAGCCAAGTCGGGGGCGATCGGGGAGATACGCAGTATTTT

V: TRBV29-1
J: TRBJ1-2
size: once
D: -
CDR3: CSGEDTRGYTF
DNA: TGCAGCGGTGAAGACACCAGGGGCTACACCTTC

V: TRBV3-1
J: TRBJ2-1
size: -
D: TRBD2
CDR3: CAISQSGGADEQFF
DNA: TGTGCCATCAGCCAAAGCGGGGGGGCGGATGAGCAGTTCTTC

V: TRBV27
J: TRBJ2-3
size: few
D: -
CDR3: CASMRAGTDTQYF
DNA: TGTGCCAGCATGAGAGCTGGCACAGATACGCAGTATTTT

V: TRBV5-5
J: TRBJ2-3
size: many
D: TRBD2
CDR3: CASSLGLAGRTDTQYF
DNA: TGTGCCAGCAGCTTGGGACTAGCGGGACGCACAGATACGCAGTATTTT

V: TRBV20-1
J: TRBJ2-1
size: -
D: TRBD2
CDR3: CGARLPGRGSYNEQFF
DNA: TGCGGTGCCCGCCTTCCGGGGCGGGGGAGCTACAATGAGCAGTTCTTC

V: TRBV9
J: TRBJ2-5
size: -
D: -
CDR3: CASSQGGGSPQTQYF
DNA: TGTGCCAGCAGCCAAGGGGGCGGGAGTCCACAGACCCAGTACTTC

V: TRBV7-2
J: TRBJ1-2
size: -
D: TRBD1
CDR3: CASSTRTGGAIEGYTF
DNA: TGTGCCAGCAGCACCAGGACAGGGGGCGCGATCGAGGGCTACACCTTC

V: TRBV4-2
J: TRBJ2-1
size: -
D: TRBD2
CDR3: CASSQPILAGGSYNEQFF
DNA: TGTGCCAGCAGCCAGCCCATACTAGCGGGGGGGTCCTACAATGAGCAGTTCTTC

V: TRBV10-3
J: TRBJ1-2
size: -
D: TRBD1
CDR3: CAISEPTGRSSNGYTF
DNA: TGTGCCATCAGTGAGCCGACAGGGAGGAGTTCCAATGGCTACACCTTC

V: TRBV7-8
J: TRBJ1-5
size: few
D: TRBD1
CDR3: CASSLGQGTLVGPQHF
DNA: TGTGCCAGCAGCCTGGGACAGGGGACCCTGGTAGGGCCCCAGCATTTT

V: TRBV6-5
J: TRBJ2-7
size: -
D: -
CDR3: CASSYSAGTPYPSYKQYF
DNA: TGTGCCAGCAGTTACTCAGCCGGGACACCGTACCCCTCCTACAAGCAGTACTTC

V: TRBV25-1
J: TRBJ2-7
size: -
D: TRBD1
CDR3: CASSEVGTGKYEQYF
DNA: TGTGCCAGCAGTGAAGTGGGGACAGGGAAGTACGAGCAGTACTTC

V: TRBV6-1
J: TRBJ2-5
size: -
D: -
CDR3: CASSEAPGRPQETQYF
DNA: TGTGCCAGCAGTGAAGCGCCCGGCCGGCCCCAAGAGACCCAGTACTTC

V: TRBV11-3
J: TRBJ2-3
size: once
D: TRBD2
CDR3: CASSSSTLAGRTDTQYF
DNA: TGTGCCAGCAGCTCCTCAACCCTAGCGGGACGCACAGATACGCAGTATTTT

V: TRBV10-3
J: TRBJ2-3
size: -
D: TRBD2
CDR3: CAISAAGGPPDF
DNA: TGTGCCATCAGTGCAGCGGGGGGCCCCCCGGATTTT

V: TRBV29-1
J: TRBJ2-5
size: few
D: TRBD1
CDR3: CSGGGQGANEQYF
DNA: TGCAGCGGGGGGGGACAGGGGGCCAATGAGCAGTACTTC

V: TRBV12-3/TRBV12-4
J: TRBJ2-5
size: -
D: TRBD1
CDR3: CASSTSDREETQYF
DNA: TGTGCCAGCAGCACCTCGGACAGGGAAGAGACCCAGTACTTC

V: TRBV5-1
J: TRBJ1-6
size: few
D: TRBD1
CDR3: CASRPPGQINSPLHF
DNA: TGCGCCAGCCGCCCCCCGGGACAGATTAATTCACCCCTCCACTTT

V: TRBV2
J: TRBJ2-1
size: -
D: TRBD2
CDR3: CASSDELAANEQFF
DNA: TGTGCCAGCAGTGATGAACTAGCGGCTAATGAGCAGTTCTTC

V: TRBV24-1
J: TRBJ2-3
size: -
D: -
CDR3: CATRGGATDTQYF
DNA: TGTGCCACCAGAGGGGGGGCAACAGATACGCAGTATTTT

V: TRBV7-2
J: TRBJ2-5
size: -
D: -
CDR3: CASSKGPEETQYF
DNA: TGTGCCAGCAGCAAAGGACCAGAAGAGACCCAGTACTTC

V: TRBV6-5
J: TRBJ1-1
size: -
D: -
CDR3: CASSSGGLGSTEAFF
DNA: TGTGCCAGCAGTTCCGGGGGACTGGGGTCCACTGAAGCTTTCTTT

V: TRBV24-1
J: TRBJ2-7
size: few
D: TRBD1
CDR3: CATSETGTGRDEQYF
DNA: TGTGCCACCAGTGAAACCGGGACAGGACGGGACGAGCAGTACTTC

V: TRBV7-3
J: TRBJ1-6
size: few
D: TRBD1
CDR3: CASRHPGGPPRNSPLHF
DNA: TGTGCCAGCAGGCACCCAGGGGGCCCTCCTCGGAATTCACCCCTCCACTTT

V: TRBV12-3/TRBV12-4
J: TRBJ1-2
size: -
D: -
CDR3: CASRPPGGSNYGYTF
DNA: TGTGCCAGCAGACCCCCTGGGGGCAGTAACTATGGCTACACCTTC

V: TRBV7-7
J: TRBJ2-5
size: -
D: TRBD2
CDR3: CASSLAGTSARETQYF
DNA: TGTGCCAGCAGCTTAGCCGGGACTAGTGCGCGCGAGACCCAGTACTTC

V: TRBV2
J: TRBJ2-1
size: -
D: TRBD2
CDR3: CASLTRGGFF
DNA: TGTGCCAGCTTGACACGGGGGGGGTTCTTC

V: TRBV6-1
J: TRBJ2-5
size: few
D: TRBD2
CDR3: CASSEAEGLGGETQYF
DNA: TGTGCCAGCAGTGAAGCAGAGGGACTAGGTGGAGAGACCCAGTACTTC

V: TRBV7-3
J: TRBJ2-1
size: few
D: TRBD2
CDR3: CASSLRAGAYNEQFF
DNA: TGTGCCAGCAGCTTAAGAGCGGGGGCCTACAATGAGCAGTTCTTC

V: TRBV12-3/TRBV12-4
J: TRBJ1-1
size: -
D: -
CDR3: CASSPMGGHTEAFF
DNA: TGTGCCAGCAGTCCCATGGGGGGTCATACTGAAGCTTTCTTT

V: TRBV6-1
J: TRBJ2-1
size: -
D: TRBD2
CDR3: CASSELAGAVDEQFF
DNA: TGTGCCAGCAGTGAATTAGCGGGAGCGGTCGATGAGCAGTTCTTC

V: TRBV20-1
J: TRBJ2-3
size: -
D: -
CDR3: CSASFLARSTDTQYF
DNA: TGCAGTGCTAGTTTCCTAGCGAGAAGCACAGATACGCAGTATTTT

V: TRBV27
J: TRBJ2-7
size: many
D: -
CDR3: CASSPQGRNEQYF
DNA: TGTGCCAGCAGTCCACAGGGGAGGAACGAGCAGTACTTC

V: TRBV7-9
J: TRBJ1-2
size: -
D: TRBD1
CDR3: CASSLTGQENYGYTF
DNA: TGTGCCAGCAGCTTAACTGGACAGGAGAACTATGGCTACACCTTC

V: TRBV29-1
J: TRBJ2-2
size: -
D: -
CDR3: CSVESMPNTGELFF
DNA: TGCAGCGTTGAATCTATGCCGAACACCGGGGAGCTGTTTTTT

V: TRBV6-1
J: TRBJ2-1
size: few
D: TRBD2
CDR3: CASSPTSGGVNEQFF
DNA: TGTGCCAGCAGTCCCACTAGCGGGGGGGTTAATGAGCAGTTCTTC

V: TRBV29-1
J: TRBJ2-5
size: few
D: TRBD2
CDR3: CSVGRAGSGETQYF
DNA: TGCAGCGTCGGTAGAGCGGGATCAGGAGAGACCCAGTACTTC

V: TRBV12-3/TRBV12-4
J: TRBJ1-6
size: once
D: -
CDR3: CASSLVRTVNSPLHF
DNA: TGTGCCAGCAGCTTAGTCCGGACAGTCAATTCACCCCTCCACTTT

V: TRBV9
J: TRBJ2-3
size: -
D: -
CDR3: CASSLSSFGTDTQYF
DNA: TGTGCCAGCAGCCTCAGCTCGTTTGGCACAGATACGCAGTATTTT

V: TRBV7-7
J: TRBJ2-5
size: few
D: TRBD1
CDR3: CASSPTGGPYQETQYF
DNA: TGTGCCAGCAGCCCTACAGGGGGCCCATATCAAGAGACCCAGTACTTC

V: TRBV29-1
J: TRBJ2-7
size: -
D: -
CDR3: CSVSANWDEQYF
DNA: TGCAGCGTCTCCGCCAACTGGGACGAGCAGTACTTC

V: TRBV29-1
J: TRBJ2-5
size: many
D: TRBD2
CDR3: CSVTGLAGGRETQYF
DNA: TGCAGCGTTACCGGACTAGCGGGAGGAAGAGAGACCCAGTACTTC

V: TRBV28
J: TRBJ2-3
size: -
D: -
CDR3: CASTPLGASTDTQYF
DNA: TGTGCCAGCACCCCCTTAGGCGCTAGCACAGATACGCAGTATTTT

V: TRBV10-3
J: TRBJ1-1
size: few
D: -
CDR3: CAISDAQGLNTEAFF
DNA: TGTGCCATCAGTGATGCGCAGGGACTTAACACTGAAGCTTTCTTT

V: TRBV7-9
J: TRBJ2-3
size: few
D: TRBD1
CDR3: CASSPRDRPSTDTQYF
DNA: TGTGCCAGCAGCCCGAGGGACAGGCCCAGCACAGATACGCAGTATTTT

V: TRBV11-2
J: TRBJ2-4
size: few
D: -
CDR3: CASSLEGVPILEQYF
DNA: TGTGCCAGCAGCTTAGAAGGTGTCCCCATCTTGGAGCAGTACTTC